Listed below are T cell receptor beta chains from one sample, sequenced in a study of cytomegalovirus exposure and HLA in healthy donors. The table came from immunoSEQ multiplex PCR; TCRdb's copy has only in-frame clones and leaves some out. The sample comprises 200,000 or so clones, 82% of which are singletons, and 6.5% rests with the top ten. The specimen was PBMCs. The receptors originated from a woman aged 50 to 60 in good health and CMV-seropositive. Both conserved end residues are part of each CDR3. A D gene is named only where the DNA matches it firmly. Some rows have no size entry. The others give once, few or many, or a class for an expanded clone.

v_gene	j_gene	d_gene	abundance	CDR3aa	CDR3nt
TRBV7-6	TRBJ2-5	TRBD1	.	CASSNRQGETQYF	TGTGCCAGCAGCAACCGACAGGGTGAGACCCAGTACTTC
TRBV10-3	TRBJ1-6	.	.	CAISERGPWALHF	TGTGCCATCAGTGAGCGGGGTCCTTGGGCCCTCCACTTT
TRBV7-8	TRBJ1-2	TRBD1	once	CASSYRTGNYGYTF	TGTGCCAGCAGCTACCGGACAGGGAACTATGGCTACACCTTC
TRBV1	TRBJ2-5	.	.	CTSSLLVLAGGQETQYF	TGCACCAGCAGCCTGTTGGTACTAGCGGGAGGTCAAGAGACCCAGTACTTC
TRBV2	TRBJ2-7	TRBD1	.	CASDLRTGGGYEQYF	TGTGCCAGCGACCTACGGACAGGGGGCGGGTACGAGCAGTACTTC
TRBV10-3	TRBJ2-2	.	.	CAIKGDGELFF	TGTGCCATCAAGGGAGACGGGGAGCTGTTTTTT
TRBV18	TRBJ1-2	.	.	CASSPGVNYGYTF	TGTGCTAGCTCACCGGGAGTAAACTATGGCTACACCTTC
TRBV28	TRBJ1-4	.	.	CASSRPGEREKLFF	TGTGCCAGCAGCCGACCAGGGGAAAGAGAAAAACTGTTTTTT
TRBV19	TRBJ2-3	.	few	CASSPLRAHKGTDTQYF	TGTGCCAGTAGTCCTCTCAGGGCTCATAAGGGGACAGATACGCAGTATTTT
TRBV2	TRBJ2-1	.	.	CASSPSQWLNEQFF	TGTGCCAGCAGTCCCTCTCAGTGGCTCAATGAGCAGTTCTTC